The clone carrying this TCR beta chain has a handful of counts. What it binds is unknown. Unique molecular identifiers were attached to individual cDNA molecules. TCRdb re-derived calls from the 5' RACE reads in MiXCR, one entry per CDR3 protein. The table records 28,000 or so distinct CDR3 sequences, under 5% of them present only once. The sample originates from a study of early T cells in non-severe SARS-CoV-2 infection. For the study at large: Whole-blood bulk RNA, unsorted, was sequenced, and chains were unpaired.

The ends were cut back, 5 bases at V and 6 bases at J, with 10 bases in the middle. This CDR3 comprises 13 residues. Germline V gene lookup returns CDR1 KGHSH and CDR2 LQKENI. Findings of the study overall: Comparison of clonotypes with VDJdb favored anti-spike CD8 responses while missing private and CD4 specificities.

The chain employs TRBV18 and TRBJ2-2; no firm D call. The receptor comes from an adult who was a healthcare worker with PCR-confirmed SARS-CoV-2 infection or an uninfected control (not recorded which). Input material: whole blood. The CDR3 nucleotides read TGTGCCAGCTCATTTGATGAGTCCGGGGAGCTGTTTTTT. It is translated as CASSFDESGELFF.